This T cell receptor beta chain was sequenced in a study of response to subunit inactivated influenza vaccine (dated by TCRdb to about 2018). For the wider study: Deep quantitative profiling of the T cell receptor repertoire was used in the study to follow responses to a trivalent subunit inactivated influenza vaccine.

Libraries were built with RT-PCR. The instrument given in TCRdb is Illumina HiSeq 2500. The public reads were reprocessed in TCRdb via fastp at Q25 and MiXCR, keeping in-frame beta chains. Rows matching on CDR3 protein sequence are summarized as one entry with the most common DNA and genes. The sample table lists about 540,000 distinct CDR3 sequences, approximately 14% of them with a count of one. The ten largest clones add up to roughly 10% of the sample. Beyond this particular receptor, the publication reports: It was suggested by the authors that each seasonal influenza vaccination may recruit only a limited number of new T cells.

This clonotype has ten or more counts. Its antigen is still unknown. No base-level quality is on record; no much larger clone is a single base apart. The CDR3, cysteine through phenylalanine, is 15 amino acids long. Of the read, only the CDR3 DNA is kept; its 45 bases are in frame from base 1. At the junction V is shortened by 6 bases and J by 0 bases, with 11 bases in between. Sequencing used PBMCs from blood, obtained roughly 12 days after vaccination. This receptor was obtained from a man aged 50 to 59 who received an inactivated influenza vaccine. Donor details come from another sample of the same person, matched by shared clones. This chain joins TRBV12-3 or TRBV12-4 to TRBJ1-4, with no confident D gene call. The CDR3 amino acid sequence is: CASSFGDATNEKLFF. The nucleotide sequence is TGTGCCAGCAGCTTCGGCGATGCAACTAATGAAAAACTGTTTTTT.